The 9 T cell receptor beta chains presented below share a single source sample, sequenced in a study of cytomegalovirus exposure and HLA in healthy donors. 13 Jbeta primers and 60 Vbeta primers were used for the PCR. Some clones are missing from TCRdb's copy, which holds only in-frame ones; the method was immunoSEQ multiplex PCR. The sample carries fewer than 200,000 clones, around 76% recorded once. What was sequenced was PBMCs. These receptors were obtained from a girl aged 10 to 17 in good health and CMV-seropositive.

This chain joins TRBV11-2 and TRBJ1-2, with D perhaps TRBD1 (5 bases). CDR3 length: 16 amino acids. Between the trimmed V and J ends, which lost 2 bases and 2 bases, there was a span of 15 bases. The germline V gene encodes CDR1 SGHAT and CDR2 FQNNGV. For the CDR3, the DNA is TGTGCCAGCAGCTTAACCAGGGCACCCTTAAACTATGGCTACACCTTC. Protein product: CASSLTRAPLNYGYTF.

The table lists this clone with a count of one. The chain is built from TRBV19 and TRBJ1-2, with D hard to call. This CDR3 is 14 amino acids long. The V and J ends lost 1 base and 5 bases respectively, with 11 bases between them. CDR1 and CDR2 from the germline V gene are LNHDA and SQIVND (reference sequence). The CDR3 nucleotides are TGTGCCAGTAGTATAGGGCGGATTCATTATGGCTACACCTTC. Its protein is CASSIGRIHYGYTF. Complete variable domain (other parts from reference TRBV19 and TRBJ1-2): DGGITQSPKYLFRKEGQNVTLSCEQNLNHDAMYWYRQDPGQGLRLIYYSQIVNDFQKGDIAEGYSVSREKKESFPLTVTSAQKNPTAFYLCASSIGRIHYGYTFGSGTRLTVV.

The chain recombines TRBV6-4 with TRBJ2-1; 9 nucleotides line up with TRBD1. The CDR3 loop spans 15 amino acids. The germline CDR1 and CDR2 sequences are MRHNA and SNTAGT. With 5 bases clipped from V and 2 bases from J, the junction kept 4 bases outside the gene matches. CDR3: CASSTGTGPYNEQFF. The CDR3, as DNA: TGTGCCAGCAGTACCGGGACAGGGCCCTACAATGAGCAGTTCTTC.

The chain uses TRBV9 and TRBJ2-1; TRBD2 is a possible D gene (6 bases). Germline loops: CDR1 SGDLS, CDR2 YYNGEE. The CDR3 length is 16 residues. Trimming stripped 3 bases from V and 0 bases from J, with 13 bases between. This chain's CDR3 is CASSAQFGSSYNEQFF. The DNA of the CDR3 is TGTGCCAGCAGCGCCCAATTCGGGAGCTCCTACAATGAGCAGTTCTTC.

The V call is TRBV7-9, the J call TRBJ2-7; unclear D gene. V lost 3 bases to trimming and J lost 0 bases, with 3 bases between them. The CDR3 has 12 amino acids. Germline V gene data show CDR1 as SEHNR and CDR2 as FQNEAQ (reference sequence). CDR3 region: CASSFGSYEQYF. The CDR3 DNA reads TGTGCCAGCAGCTTCGGCTCCTACGAGCAGTACTTC.

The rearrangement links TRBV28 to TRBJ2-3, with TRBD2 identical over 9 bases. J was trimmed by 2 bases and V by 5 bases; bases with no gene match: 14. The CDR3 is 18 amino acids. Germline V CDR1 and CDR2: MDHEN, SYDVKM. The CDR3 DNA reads TGTGCCAGCAGTCCAGCGGGGGATGCGGGGGGGTACACAGATACGCAGTATTTT. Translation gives CASSPAGDAGGYTDTQYF. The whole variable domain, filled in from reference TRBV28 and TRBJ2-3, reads DVKVTQSSRYLVKRTGEKVFLECVQDMDHENMFWYRQDPGLGLRLIYFSYDVKMKEKGDIPEGYSVSREKKERFSLILESASTNQTSMYLCASSPAGDAGGYTDTQYFGPGTRLTVL.

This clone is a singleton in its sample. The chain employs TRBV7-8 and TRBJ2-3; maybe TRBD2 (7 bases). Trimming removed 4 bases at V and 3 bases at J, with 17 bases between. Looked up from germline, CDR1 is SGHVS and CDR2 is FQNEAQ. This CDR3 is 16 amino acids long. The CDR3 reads CASSSRGGRRTDTQYF. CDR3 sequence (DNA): TGTGCCAGCAGCTCAAGGGGGGGACGACGGACAGATACGCAGTATTTT.

The chain's CDR3 is CASSDASGRSGELFF. In DNA form, the CDR3 reads TGTGCCAGCAGTGATGCTAGCGGGAGGTCCGGGGAGCTGTTTTTT. The chain has TRBV2 and TRBJ2-2, with 11 bases that match TRBD2. Germline loops: CDR1 SNHLY, CDR2 FYNNEI. The CDR3 consists of 15 residues. V trimming: 3 bases; J trimming: 6 bases; junction bases outside the gene matches: 3.

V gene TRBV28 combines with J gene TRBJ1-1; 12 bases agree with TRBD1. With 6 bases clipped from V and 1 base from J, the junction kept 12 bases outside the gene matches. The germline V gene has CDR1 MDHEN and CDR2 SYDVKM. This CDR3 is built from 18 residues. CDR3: CASRRTGTGGRRNTEAFF. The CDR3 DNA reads TGTGCCAGCAGAAGAACCGGGACAGGGGGCCGCCGGAACACTGAAGCTTTCTTT.